This T cell receptor beta chain was captured by sequencing in a study of blood T cell repertoires in COVID-19. Study in general: Acute and convalescent COVID-19 specimens originated in the United States, Italy and Spain.

Per the original methods: Estimated nucleated cell counts came from reference gene primer amplification. Method: immunoSEQ multiplex PCR; TCRdb's copy keeps in-frame clones and lacks some. The V and J calls and the clone size are those of that table, but D and trimming were determined from the DNA. Of 200,000 to 250,000 clones detected, roughly 88% appear once; the ten largest clones hold approximately 3.5%. The V gene's germline CDR1 is LNHDA and CDR2 SQIVND (reference sequence). With 9 bases clipped from V and 7 bases from J, the junction kept 10 bases outside the gene matches. The CDR3 runs 14 residues. Participants were aged about 18 to 89 years from approximately 24 US areas.

This sequence was found in a woman in her twenties or thirties who had been exposed to COVID-19. The material sequenced was PBMCs or T cells enriched from blood (not recorded which). The V and J genes are TRBV19 and TRBJ2-7; 12 bases are shared with TRBD1. The CDR3, as DNA: TGTGCCAGCCACACGGGACAGGGGGCTGAGGAGCAGTACTTC. As protein: CASHTGQGAEEQYF.